This T cell receptor (beta chain) was identified during a study of blood T cell repertoires in COVID-19 (dated by TCRdb to the early 2020s). For context, the study as a whole: The collaborator samples originated in the United States, Italy and Spain and spanned the acute and convalescent phases of COVID-19. The material from the prospective study consisted of cDNA or gDNA derived from T cells, B-cell-depleted T cells, or PBMCs. The repertoires were released in a freely available public database intended as a resource for research on the immune response to SARS-CoV-2. HLA class I and class II types, where available, came from metadata supplied by the sample provider rather than from assay-based typing. Deeply sampled blood TCRbeta repertoires from subjects exposed to, actively infected with, or recovered from COVID-19 were included in the dataset. A de-identified subject ID, COVID-19 status, age in years and sex were almost always included in the sample metadata. Samples were obtained from the ongoing ImmuneRACE study (first 160 participants) and from over 1,000 subjects provided by 6 global collaborators.

Each collaborating institution followed its own protocols to collect whole blood in K2EDTA tubes. Collaborator samples were shipped for TCRbeta analysis as frozen whole blood, isolated PBMCs, or DNA extracted from either sample type. The CDR3, from cysteine to phenylalanine, totals 16 residues. The DNA shown is the 48-base CDR3, in frame from base 1. The germline V gene supplies CDR1 SGDLS and CDR2 YYNGEE. Trimmed from V: 1 base; trimmed from J: 10 bases; junction bases lacking a gene match: 9. TCRbeta CDR3 regions were amplified from genomic DNA using the immunoSEQ Assay, a bias-controlled multiplex PCR. Regarding the original processing steps: Nucleated cell counts per sample were estimated from amplification of reference gene primers within the assay. To quantify the absolute abundance of each unique TCRbeta CDR3 rearrangement, sequence reads were collapsed and filtered. For each sample, productive Simpson clonality was calculated as the square root of Simpson's diversity index across productive rearrangements. The table comes from immuneACCESS by way of TCRdb, which keeps in-frame sequences with V and J called. Part of the clones is missing from these tables; in studies checked, under half for an unresolved V gene and the rest for unknown reasons. V and J calls and clone size are copied from that table; D and trimming were computed from the DNA. In this sample the table shows approximately 290,000 clones, around 89% of which occur a single time. Jointly, the top ten make up more than 0.75% of the sample.

Concerning this clone itself: Its antigen is still unknown. The record has no base qualities; no much larger clone is one base away.

On the study overall, not on this receptor specifically: The amount of clinical and demographic metadata varied by source and participant and was provided uncurated.

The chain joins TRBV9 to TRBJ1-6; a stretch of 9 junction bases matches TRBD1. The sequenced sample was peripheral blood. The sequence was obtained from a man aged 25-40 years with acute or convalescent COVID-19. The nucleotide sequence is TGTGCCAGCAGCGTAACCGGGACAGGGTTTAACTCACCCCTCCACTTT. The resulting protein is CASSVTGTGFNSPLHF.